The 14 T cell receptor beta chains below come from one sample, sequenced in a study of cytomegalovirus exposure and HLA in healthy donors. The PCR was carried out with 60 Vbeta primers and 13 Jbeta primers. The method was immunoSEQ multiplex PCR; TCRdb's version includes in-frame clones alone and lacks a portion of them. The table lists about 150,000 clones, around 79% of them singletons, with 7.7% in the top ten. Sequencing was performed on PBMCs. The receptors stem from a man aged 30 to 45 in good health and CMV-seropositive.

This chain joins TRBV19 and TRBJ1-1; D gene uncertain. CDR1 is LNHDA, CDR2 SQIVND, per germline (reference sequence). The CDR3 loop spans 12 amino acids. V gave up 6 bases and J gave up 8 bases, with 13 bases separating them. The CDR3 DNA reads TGTGCCAGTAGCCCCGGGATTCTAGAAGCTTTCTTT. It is translated as CASSPGILEAFF.

The DNA for the CDR3 is TGTGCCTGGAGCAAGGGGGCAAAGACCCAGTACTTC. This sequence encodes CAWSKGAKTQYF. This chain uses TRBV30 with TRBJ2-5, with 7 bases lining up with TRBD1. Germline CDR1 GTSNPN, CDR2 SVGIG (reference sequence). Trimming at V came to 3 bases and at J to 6 bases, leaving 4 bases not matched to a gene. This CDR3 is 12 amino acids long.

The rearrangement joins TRBV29-1 to TRBJ1-2, with TRBD1 as a possible D gene (6 bases). V shed 7 bases and J shed 4 bases, with 13 bases lying between them. Germline assignment: CDR1 SQVTM and CDR2 ANQGSEA. The CDR3 contains 12 residues. CDR3 coding DNA: TGCAGCGGGGGGGGGCACCCCTATGGCTACACCTTC. Amino acids: CSGGGHPYGYTF.

The chain is built from TRBV19 and TRBJ2-1; possibly TRBD1 for D (5 bases). Trimming cost V 7 bases and J 7 bases, with 17 bases left between them. The CDR3 extends over 14 amino acids. CDR1 is LNHDA and CDR2 is SQIVND in the germline V gene (reference sequence). The CDR3 DNA sequence: TGTGCCAGTAAGGGCGACCTGGACATAAATGAGCAGTTCTTC. Translation: CASKGDLDINEQFF.

This clone came up once. V gene TRBV5-4 combines with J gene TRBJ2-7; 7 nucleotides agree with TRBD1. Germline V CDR1 and CDR2: SGHNT, YYREEE (reference sequence). V shed 4 bases and J 5 bases; nucleotides not matched to a gene: 9. The CDR3 contains 14 residues. CDR3 protein: CASSELDRADEQYF. As DNA, the CDR3 is TGTGCCAGCAGCGAATTAGACAGGGCCGACGAGCAGTACTTC.

The chain combines TRBV6-6 with TRBJ2-5, with 9 bases aligning to TRBD1. Germline lookup yields CDR1 MNHNY and CDR2 SVGAGI (reference sequence). The CDR3 loop spans 15 amino acids. V lost 0 bases to trimming and J lost 3 bases; unmatched junction nucleotides: 2. The CDR3 region is CASSYSRTGEETQYF. The DNA of the CDR3 is TGTGCCAGCAGTTACTCGAGGACAGGGGAAGAGACCCAGTACTTC.

The J gene is TRBJ2-7, the V gene TRBV18; 12 positions match TRBD2. The V and J ends lost 2 bases and 2 bases, in that order; junction bases with no gene match: 4. The germline CDR1 and CDR2 sequences are KGHSH and LQKENI. The CDR3 has 16 residues. CDR3 amino acids: CASSPVLAGGPYEQYF. The CDR3 region has the DNA TGTGCCAGCTCACCAGTACTAGCGGGAGGACCCTACGAGCAGTACTTC.

The rearrangement links TRBV2 to TRBJ1-1; the D gene is possibly TRBD1 (6 bases). CDR3 size: 16 residues. V dropped 10 bases and J dropped 4 bases, with 25 bases sitting between them. Germline values: CDR1 SNHLY, CDR2 FYNNEI. The CDR3 here is CATPADRTHPPTEAFF. The CDR3 coding sequence is TGTGCCACCCCAGCCGACAGGACGCACCCCCCCACTGAAGCTTTCTTT.

The chain uses TRBV7-9 and TRBJ2-3; 8 bases are a match to TRBD1. Trimming at V came to 4 bases and at J to 6 bases, leaving 9 bases not matched to a gene. The CDR3 is made up of 15 amino acids. The V gene's germline CDR1 is SEHNR and CDR2 FQNEAQ (reference sequence). CDR3 DNA sequence: TGTGCCAGCAGCTCCTCAGGGGGCTGGGGGGATACGCAGTATTTT. Its protein product is CASSSSGGWGDTQYF.

The chain employs TRBV27 and TRBJ2-4; 7 nucleotides agree with TRBD2. Germline V lookup: CDR1 MNHEY, CDR2 SMNVEV (reference sequence). This CDR3 is built from 18 residues. After removal of 5 bases from V and 0 bases from J, the junction contained 13 bases not matched to a gene. CDR3 loop: CASSISSGVALAKNIQYF. The CDR3 DNA sequence: TGTGCCAGCAGTATCTCTAGCGGAGTCGCTTTAGCCAAAAACATTCAGTACTTC.

This clone showed up just once. This sequence joins TRBV5-6 and TRBJ2-6; a weak D match, TRBD1 (6 bases). The CDR3 has 17 residues. Germline lookup yields CDR1 SGHDT and CDR2 YYEEEE. Trimming cost V 4 bases and J 0 bases, with 14 bases left between them. CDR3 sequence reads: CASSPQTGSSGANVLTF. The CDR3 bases are TGTGCCAGCAGCCCCCAGACAGGCAGCTCTGGGGCCAACGTCCTGACTTTC. Together with reference TRBV5-6 and TRBJ2-6, the CDR3 gives the full variable domain: DAGVTQSPTHLIKTRGQQVTLRCSPKSGHDTVSWYQQALGQGPQFIFQYYEEEERQRGNFPDRFSGHQFPNYSSELNVNALLLGDSALYLCASSPQTGSSGANVLTFGAGSRLTVL.

The gene calls are TRBV10-3 and TRBJ1-1; D gene uncertain. Germline V lookup: CDR1 ENHRY, CDR2 SYGVKD. Trimming removed 0 bases from V and 1 base from J, with 12 bases in between. The CDR3 extends over 16 amino acids. The CDR3 nucleotides read TGTGCCATCAGTGAGTCGGTCGTCGTTAGGAACACTGAAGCTTTCTTT. This codes for CAISESVVVRNTEAFF.

The chain joins TRBV11-2 to TRBJ2-5; the D gene is possibly TRBD1 (5 bases). Trimming took off 3 bases at V and 1 base at J, with 18 bases between the two ends. The CDR3 totals 17 residues. The germline V gene encodes CDR1 SGHAT and CDR2 FQNNGV. The DNA for the CDR3 is TGTGCCAGCAGCTTCCCTTTTACATCAGGGCCCCAAGAGACCCAGTACTTC. It codes for CASSFPFTSGPQETQYF.

The genes are TRBV7-3 and TRBJ2-1; D may be TRBD1 (6 bases). Germline V gene lookup returns CDR1 SGHTA and CDR2 FQGTGA. The CDR3 spans 15 residues. Trimming removed 5 bases from V and 2 bases from J, with 13 bases in between. The CDR3 region has the DNA TGTGCCAGCAGCGTGGACAGACTTGCCTACAATGAGCAGTTCTTC. Translated: CASSVDRLAYNEQFF.